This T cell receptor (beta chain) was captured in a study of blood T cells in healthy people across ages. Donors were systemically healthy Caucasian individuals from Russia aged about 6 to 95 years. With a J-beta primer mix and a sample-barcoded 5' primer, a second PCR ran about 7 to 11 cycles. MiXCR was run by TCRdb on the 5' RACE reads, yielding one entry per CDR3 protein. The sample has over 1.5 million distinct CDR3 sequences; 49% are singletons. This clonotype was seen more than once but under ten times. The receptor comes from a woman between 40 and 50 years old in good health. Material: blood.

CDR3 region: CASSLRANSYEQYF. CDR3 bases: TGTGCCAGCAGCCTACGCGCTAACTCCTACGAGCAGTACTTC. The chain joins TRBV6-2 or TRBV6-3 to TRBJ2-7; D call uncertain. Trimming left V 6 bases short and J 0 bases short, with 12 bases between. CDR3 length: 14 residues. The germline V gene encodes CDR1 MNHEY and CDR2 SVGEGT.